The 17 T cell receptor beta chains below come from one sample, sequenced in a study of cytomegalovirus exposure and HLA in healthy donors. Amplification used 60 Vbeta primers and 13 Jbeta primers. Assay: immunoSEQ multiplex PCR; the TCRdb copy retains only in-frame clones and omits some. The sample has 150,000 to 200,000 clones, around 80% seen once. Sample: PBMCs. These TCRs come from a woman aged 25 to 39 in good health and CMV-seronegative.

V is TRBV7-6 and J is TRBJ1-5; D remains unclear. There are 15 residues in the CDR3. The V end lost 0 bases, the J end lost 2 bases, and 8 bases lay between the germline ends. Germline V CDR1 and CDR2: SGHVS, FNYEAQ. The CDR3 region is CASSLAGAGNQPQHF. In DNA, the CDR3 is TGTGCCAGCAGCTTAGCCGGCGCGGGCAATCAGCCCCAGCATTTT.

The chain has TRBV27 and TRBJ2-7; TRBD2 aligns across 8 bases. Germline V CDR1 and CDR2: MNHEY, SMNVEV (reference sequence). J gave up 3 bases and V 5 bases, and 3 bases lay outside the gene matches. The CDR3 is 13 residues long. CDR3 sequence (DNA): TGTGCCAGCAGTCTCACTAGCGGCTACGAGCAGTACTTC. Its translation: CASSLTSGYEQYF.

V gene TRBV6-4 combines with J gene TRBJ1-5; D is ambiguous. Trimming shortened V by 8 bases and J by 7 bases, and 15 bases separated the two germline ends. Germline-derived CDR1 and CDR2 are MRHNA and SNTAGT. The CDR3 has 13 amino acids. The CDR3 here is CASSEGVRQPQHF. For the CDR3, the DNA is TGTGCCAGCTCCGAGGGTGTTCGACAGCCCCAGCATTTT.

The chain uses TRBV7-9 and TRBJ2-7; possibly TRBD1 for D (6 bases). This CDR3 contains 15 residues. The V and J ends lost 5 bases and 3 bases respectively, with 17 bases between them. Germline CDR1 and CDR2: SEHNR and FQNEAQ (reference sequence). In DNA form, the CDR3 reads TGTGCCAGCAGCGATAGGGCAGGGGCATACTACGAGCAGTACTTC. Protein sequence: CASSDRAGAYYEQYF.

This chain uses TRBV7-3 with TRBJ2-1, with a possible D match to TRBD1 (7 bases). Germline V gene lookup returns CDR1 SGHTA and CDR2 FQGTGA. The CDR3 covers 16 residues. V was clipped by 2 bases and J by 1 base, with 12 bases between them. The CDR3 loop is CASSLSGGGSYNEQFF. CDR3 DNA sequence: TGTGCCAGCAGCTTATCAGGGGGAGGTTCCTACAATGAGCAGTTCTTC.

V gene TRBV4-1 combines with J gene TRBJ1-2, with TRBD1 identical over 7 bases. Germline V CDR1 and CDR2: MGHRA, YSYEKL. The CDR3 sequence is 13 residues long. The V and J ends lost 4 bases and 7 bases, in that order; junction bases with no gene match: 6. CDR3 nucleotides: TGCGCCAGCAGCCTAGGGGGCGCCGGTGGCTACACCTTC. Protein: CASSLGGAGGYTF.

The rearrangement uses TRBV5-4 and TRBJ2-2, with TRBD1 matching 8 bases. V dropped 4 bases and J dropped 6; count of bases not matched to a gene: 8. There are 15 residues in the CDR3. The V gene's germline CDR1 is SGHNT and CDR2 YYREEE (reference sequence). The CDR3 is CASSPGQASPGELFF. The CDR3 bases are TGTGCCAGCAGCCCGGGACAGGCAAGTCCCGGGGAGCTGTTTTTT. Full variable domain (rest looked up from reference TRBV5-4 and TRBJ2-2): ETGVTQSPTHLIKTRGQQVTLRCSSQSGHNTVSWYQQALGQGPQFIFQYYREEENGRGNFPPRFSGLQFPNYSSELNVNALELDDSALYLCASSPGQASPGELFFGEGSRLTVL.

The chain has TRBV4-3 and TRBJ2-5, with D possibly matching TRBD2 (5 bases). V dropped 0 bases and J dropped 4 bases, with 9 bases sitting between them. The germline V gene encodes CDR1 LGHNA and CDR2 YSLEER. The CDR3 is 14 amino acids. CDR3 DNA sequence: TGCGCCAGCAGCCAAGATATTGGAGGAGAGACCCAGTACTTC. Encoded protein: CASSQDIGGETQYF.

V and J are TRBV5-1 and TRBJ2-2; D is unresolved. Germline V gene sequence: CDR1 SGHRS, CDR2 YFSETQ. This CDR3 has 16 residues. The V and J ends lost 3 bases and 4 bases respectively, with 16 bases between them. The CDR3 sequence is CASSSNSLTGTGELFF. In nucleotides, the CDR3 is TGCGCCAGCAGCTCAAATAGTCTAACGGGCACCGGGGAGCTGTTTTTT.

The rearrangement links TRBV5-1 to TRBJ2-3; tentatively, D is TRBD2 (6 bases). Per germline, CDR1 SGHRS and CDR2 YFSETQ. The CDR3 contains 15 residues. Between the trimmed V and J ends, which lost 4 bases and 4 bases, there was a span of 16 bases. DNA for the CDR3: TGCGCCAGCAGCGCCGTCGCGGGGAGGTCAGATACGCAGTATTTT. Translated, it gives CASSAVAGRSDTQYF.

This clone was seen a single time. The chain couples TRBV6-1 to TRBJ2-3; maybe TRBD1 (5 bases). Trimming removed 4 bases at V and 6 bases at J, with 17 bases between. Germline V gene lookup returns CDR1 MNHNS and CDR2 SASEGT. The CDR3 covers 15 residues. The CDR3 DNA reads TGTGCCAGCAGTGTCGGCCAGGGAAGTATGGATACGCAGTATTTT. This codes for CASSVGQGSMDTQYF.

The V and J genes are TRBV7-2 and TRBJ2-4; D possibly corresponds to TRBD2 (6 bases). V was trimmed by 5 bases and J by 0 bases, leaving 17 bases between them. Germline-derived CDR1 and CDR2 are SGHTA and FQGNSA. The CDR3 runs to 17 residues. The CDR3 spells CASSLYGDLLAKNIQYF. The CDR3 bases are TGTGCCAGCAGCCTTTACGGGGACTTACTAGCCAAAAACATTCAGTACTTC. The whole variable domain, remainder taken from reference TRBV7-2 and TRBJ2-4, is GAGVSQSPSNKVTEKGKDVELRCDPISGHTALYWYRQSLGQGLEFLIYFQGNSAPDKSGLPSDRFSAERTGGSVSTLTIQRTQQEDSAVYLCASSLYGDLLAKNIQYFGAGTRLSVL.

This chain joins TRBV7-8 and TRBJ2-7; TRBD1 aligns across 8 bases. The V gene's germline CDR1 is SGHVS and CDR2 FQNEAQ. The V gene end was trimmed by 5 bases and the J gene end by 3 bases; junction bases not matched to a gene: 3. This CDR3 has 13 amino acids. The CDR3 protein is CASSPGTGYEQYF. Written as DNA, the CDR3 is TGTGCCAGCAGCCCGGGGACAGGCTACGAGCAGTACTTC. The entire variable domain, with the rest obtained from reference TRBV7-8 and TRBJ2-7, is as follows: GAGVSQSPRYKVAKRGQDVALRCDPISGHVSLFWYQQALGQGPEFLTYFQNEAQLDKSGLPSDRFFAERPEGSVSTLKIQRTQQEDSAVYLCASSPGTGYEQYFGPGTRLTVT.

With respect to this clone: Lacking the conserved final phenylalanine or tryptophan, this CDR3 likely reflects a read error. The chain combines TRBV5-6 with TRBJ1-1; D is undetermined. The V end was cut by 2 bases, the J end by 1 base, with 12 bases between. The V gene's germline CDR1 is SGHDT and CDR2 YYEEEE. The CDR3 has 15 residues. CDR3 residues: CASSLPRRENTEAFV. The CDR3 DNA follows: TGTGCCAGCAGCTTACCACGTCGGGAGAACACTGAAGCTTTCGTT.

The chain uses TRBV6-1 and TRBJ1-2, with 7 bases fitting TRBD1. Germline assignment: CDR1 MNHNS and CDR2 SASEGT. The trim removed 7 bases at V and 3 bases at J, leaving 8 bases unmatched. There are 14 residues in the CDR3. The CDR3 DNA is TGTGCCAGCACGAGACAGGGTTGGGACTATGGCTACACCTTC. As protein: CASTRQGWDYGYTF.

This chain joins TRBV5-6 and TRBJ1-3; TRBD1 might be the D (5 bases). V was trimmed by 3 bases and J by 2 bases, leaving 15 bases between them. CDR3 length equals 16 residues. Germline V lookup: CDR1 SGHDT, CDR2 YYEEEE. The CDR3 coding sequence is TGTGCCAGCAGCTGGCGGGGGTTTCCGACTGGAAACACCATATATTTT. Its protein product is CASSWRGFPTGNTIYF.

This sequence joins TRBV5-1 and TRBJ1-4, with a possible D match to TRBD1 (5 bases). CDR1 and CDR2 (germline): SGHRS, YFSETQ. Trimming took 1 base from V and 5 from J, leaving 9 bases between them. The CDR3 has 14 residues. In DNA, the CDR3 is TGCGCCAGCAGCTTGCGGGGGGACAATGAAAAACTGTTTTTT. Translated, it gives CASSLRGDNEKLFF. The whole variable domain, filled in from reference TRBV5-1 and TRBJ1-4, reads KAGVTQTPRYLIKTRGQQVTLSCSPISGHRSVSWYQQTPGQGLQFLFEYFSETQRNKGNFPGRFSGRQFSNSRSEMNVSTLELGDSALYLCASSLRGDNEKLFFGSGTQLSVL.